The rows below give T cell receptor beta chains drawn from one sample of a study of read filtering for tumor transcriptome and immune sequencing. TCRdb independently ran MiXCR on the reads; one entry per CDR3 protein. The sample shows more than 100,000 distinct CDR3 sequences, 13% of them seen only once. Sequencing was performed on a population of CD138-negative cells sorted from bone marrow. The receptors here all came from a donor older than 35 with multiple myeloma. CDR3s include the opening cysteine and the closing phenylalanine or tryptophan. A D gene is named only where the DNA matches it firmly. Some rows mark clone size as missing; the rest say once, few, many or name a class of expanded clone.

d_call cdr3_length j_call clone_size v_call cdr3_aa cdr3_nt
. 15 TRBJ2-1 many TRBV7-9 CASSLEVSSDNEQFF TGTGCCAGCAGCTTAGAAGTTTCTAGTGACAATGAGCAGTTCTTC
. 16 TRBJ2-1 many TRBV2 CASSEALSVYYNEQFF TGTGCCAGCAGTGAAGCGCTAAGCGTTTACTACAATGAGCAGTTCTTC
. 14 TRBJ2-1 . TRBV20-1 CSARGLIGGNEQFF TGCAGTGCTAGAGGTTTAATCGGGGGCAATGAGCAGTTCTTC
. 12 TRBJ2-1 many TRBV4-3 CASSQEGYEQFF TGCGCCAGCAGCCAGGAAGGGTATGAGCAGTTCTTC
TRBD1 15 TRBJ1-2 many TRBV18 CASSPRTGGNYGYTF TGTGCCAGCTCACCTCGGACAGGTGGTAACTATGGCTACACCTTC
TRBD1 17 TRBJ2-3 many TRBV7-9 CASSLPRGQSSTDTQYF TGTGCCAGCAGCTTGCCCAGGGGGCAATCTAGCACAGATACGCAGTATTTT
. 14 TRBJ1-1 . TRBV29-1 CSVKAGGENTEAFF TGCAGCGTCAAAGCGGGGGGAGAGAACACTGAAGCTTTCTTT
TRBD2 14 TRBJ2-2 many TRBV29-1 CSARTSGLAGELFF TGCAGCGCCAGGACTAGCGGGCTGGCCGGGGAGCTGTTTTTT
. 13 TRBJ1-2 many TRBV5-6 CASSNTDNYGYTF TGTGCCAGCAGCAATACAGATAACTATGGCTACACCTTC
. 14 TRBJ1-3 many TRBV9 CASSGTDSGNTIYF TGTGCCAGCAGCGGGACAGACTCTGGAAACACCATATATTTT
. 17 TRBJ2-1 many TRBV6-5 CASSYQMLGYSYNEQFF TGTGCCAGCAGTTACCAAATGCTAGGGTACTCCTACAATGAGCAGTTCTTC
TRBD2 15 TRBJ2-7 many TRBV6-5 CASSPLAGVPLEQYF TGTGCCAGCAGTCCCTTGGCGGGAGTGCCCCTCGAGCAGTACTTC
. 15 TRBJ1-5 many TRBV4-1 CASSQERQSNQPQHF TGCGCCAGCAGCCAAGAGCGCCAGAGTAATCAGCCCCAGCATTTT
. 15 TRBJ2-7 many TRBV5-1 CASSLVQGGTYEQYF TGCGCCAGCAGCTTGGTCCAGGGGGGAACCTACGAGCAGTACTTC
. 15 TRBJ2-5 many TRBV11-2 CASSLVSGLQETQYF TGTGCCAGCAGCTTAGTTTCCGGGCTCCAAGAGACCCAGTACTTC
TRBD1 15 TRBJ2-1 many TRBV12-3/TRBV12-4 CASSSYRGPYNEQFF TGTGCCAGCAGCTCATACAGGGGCCCCTACAATGAGCAGTTCTTC
TRBD2 16 TRBJ2-7 many TRBV7-2 CASSPTPTGLAGEQYF TGTGCCAGCAGCCCCACCCCAACGGGACTAGCGGGCGAGCAGTACTTC
TRBD2 14 TRBJ2-3 many TRBV20-1 CSAPTSGRTDTQYF TGCAGTGCTCCGACTAGCGGACGCACAGATACGCAGTATTTT
TRBD2 13 TRBJ2-1 many TRBV2 CASLSGGINEQFF TGTGCCAGCCTTAGCGGGGGAATCAATGAGCAGTTCTTC
. 15 TRBJ2-1 many TRBV24-1 CATSSPQRPNNEQFF TGTGCCACCAGTTCTCCCCAGCGTCCCAACAATGAGCAGTTCTTC
. 14 TRBJ2-7 many TRBV12-3/TRBV12-4 CASTPGLDLYEQYF TGTGCCAGCACTCCCGGCTTGGACCTCTACGAGCAGTACTTC
. 15 TRBJ2-6 few TRBV5-6 CASSLAPLGANVLTF TGTGCCAGCAGCTTGGCTCCCCTTGGGGCCAACGTCCTGACTTTC
. 14 TRBJ1-1 many TRBV6-6 CASRSKMVRTEAFF TGTGCCAGCAGGTCCAAAATGGTGAGGACTGAAGCTTTCTTT
. 16 TRBJ2-1 few TRBV10-2 CASSDLQAPPYNEQFF TGCGCCAGCAGTGATCTCCAAGCGCCTCCCTACAATGAGCAGTTCTTC
. 14 TRBJ2-7 many TRBV12-5 CASGLKAGPYEQYF TGTGCTAGTGGTTTGAAAGCAGGGCCCTACGAGCAGTACTTC
. 15 TRBJ1-1 many TRBV11-3 CASSLLSLGTTEAFF TGTGCCAGCAGCTTGCTCTCGTTGGGTACGACTGAAGCTTTCTTT
TRBD2 16 TRBJ2-7 many TRBV15 CATSRTELAGGHEQYF TGTGCCACCAGCAGAACCGAACTAGCGGGAGGACACGAGCAGTACTTC
. 15 TRBJ2-7 few TRBV27 CASRLGGGTRYEQYF TGTGCCAGCAGATTGGGGGGGGGCACGAGATACGAGCAGTACTTC
. 16 TRBJ2-2 many TRBV25-1 CASSELPGQHTGELFF TGTGCCAGCAGTGAACTACCGGGACAACACACCGGGGAGCTGTTTTTT
. 13 TRBJ2-1 many TRBV7-9 CASSLPPSNEQFF TGTGCCAGCAGCTTACCGCCTTCTAATGAGCAGTTCTTC
TRBD2 14 TRBJ2-1 many TRBV6-1 CASSARGRHNEQFF TGTGCCAGCAGTGCTCGCGGGAGACACAATGAGCAGTTCTTC
. 15 TRBJ2-5 few TRBV12-5 CASGSTGMGAQTQYF TGTGCTAGTGGTTCCACAGGCATGGGGGCCCAGACCCAGTACTTC
. 14 TRBJ2-3 many TRBV6-5 CASSFRPAPDTQYF TGTGCCAGCAGTTTCAGACCAGCTCCAGATACGCAGTATTTT
TRBD2 15 TRBJ2-7 many TRBV6-9 CASSYFGTSHYEQYF TGTGCCAGCAGTTATTTCGGGACTAGCCACTACGAGCAGTACTTC
. 13 TRBJ2-7 . TRBV7-2 CAGSLGRGGERYF TGTGCCGGCAGCTTAGGCAGGGGCGGAGAGCGGTACTTC
. 16 TRBJ2-3 many TRBV6-1 CASSKQGGKHSDTQYF TGTGCCAGCAGTAAACAGGGAGGGAAACACTCAGATACGCAGTATTTT
TRBD2 14 TRBJ2-7 many TRBV5-6 CASSFIAGVHEQYF TGTGCCAGCAGCTTTATTGCGGGAGTCCACGAGCAGTACTTC
. 15 TRBJ2-1 many TRBV3-1 CASSELVRSYNEQFF TGTGCCAGCAGCGAACTAGTTCGCTCCTACAATGAGCAGTTCTTC
. 15 TRBJ1-3 few TRBV19 CASSIDGSSGNTIYF TGTGCCAGTAGTATTGACGGCAGTTCTGGAAACACCATATATTTT
. 15 TRBJ2-7 many TRBV20-1 CSASHRDAGTYEQYF TGCAGTGCTAGCCACCGGGACGCGGGAACCTACGAGCAGTACTTC
. 15 TRBJ2-3 many TRBV7-2 CASSLAAGRTDTQYF TGTGCCAGCAGCTTAGCGGCAGGGCGCACAGATACGCAGTATTTT
. 11 TRBJ2-6 . TRBV29-1 CSAPGANVLTF TGCAGCGCGCCTGGGGCCAACGTCCTGACTTTC
TRBD2 18 TRBJ2-1 many TRBV12-3/TRBV12-4 CASTNVFGAGRGGNEQFF TGTGCCAGCACTAATGTGTTTGGAGCGGGCCGGGGGGGGAATGAGCAGTTCTTC
. 11 TRBJ2-5 many TRBV25-1 CASSEIETQYF TGTGCCAGCAGTGAAATAGAGACCCAGTACTTC
TRBD2 17 TRBJ2-7 . TRBV12-3/TRBV12-4 CASSRTSGGDDSYEQYF TGTGCCAGCAGCCGGACTAGCGGGGGGGACGATTCCTACGAGCAGTACTTC
TRBD1 18 TRBJ2-1 many TRBV20-1 CSVRSPGQGELLLNEQFF TGCAGTGTCAGGTCGCCGGGACAGGGGGAATTATTGCTAAATGAGCAGTTCTTC
TRBD2 16 TRBJ2-1 many TRBV29-1 CSVEGGAGSSYNEQFF TGCAGCGTTGAAGGGGGAGCGGGAAGCTCCTACAATGAGCAGTTCTTC
. 14 TRBJ2-7 many TRBV6-6 CASSSQGGPYEQYF TGTGCCAGCAGTTCACAGGGAGGGCCCTACGAGCAGTACTTC
TRBD2 19 TRBJ2-1 many TRBV15 CATSRDPGTSGRGDNEQFF TGTGCCACCAGCAGAGACCCCGGGACTAGCGGGAGGGGAGACAATGAGCAGTTCTTC
. 15 TRBJ1-4 many TRBV18 CASSPAGLVNEKLFF TGTGCCAGCTCACCGGCCGGGCTGGTTAATGAAAAACTGTTTTTT
TRBD2 14 TRBJ2-1 many TRBV24-1 CATSPPGGYNEQFF TGTGCCACCAGTCCCCCGGGGGGATACAATGAGCAGTTCTTC
TRBD2 15 TRBJ2-3 many TRBV5-1 CASSWTSGSTDTQYF TGCGCCAGCAGCTGGACTAGCGGTAGCACAGATACGCAGTATTTT
. 13 TRBJ2-3 . TRBV11-2 CASRWGGTDTQNF TGTGCCAGCAGGTGGGGGGGCACAGATACGCAGAATTTT